The 18 T cell receptor beta chains reported below all come from one sample, sequenced in a study of shared clonotypes between healthy human individuals. Libraries were prepared by immunoSEQ multiplex PCR; TCRdb keeps only in-frame clonotypes and omits some of them. The top ten hold approximately 1.1% of the sample, which has about 1,500,000 clones, 95% to 97% seen once. The specimen sequenced was naive CD4+ T cells sorted from blood. Subset reported: CD45RA+ positively selected. The receptor source for this set is a young man in good health.

The chain couples TRBV19 to TRBJ2-5; maybe TRBD1 (5 bases). The V end was cut by 0 bases, the J end by 11 bases, with 13 bases between. The CDR3 is made up of 13 amino acids. Germline V gene lookup returns CDR1 LNHDA and CDR2 SQIVND (reference sequence). CDR3: CASSIDSGALQYF. CDR3 coding DNA: TGTGCCAGTAGTATAGATAGTGGGGCTCTTCAGTACTTC.

The CDR3 reads CASSSPGQGNQETQYF. CDR3 sequence (DNA): TGTGCCAGCAGCTCTCCGGGACAGGGGAACCAAGAGACCCAGTACTTC. This chain connects TRBV7-9 to TRBJ2-5; 10 bases align to TRBD1. CDR3 length equals 16 residues. With V trimmed by 4 bases and J by 0 bases, 5 bases remained unmatched. Per the germline V gene, CDR1 is SEHNR and CDR2 is FQNEAQ (reference sequence).

This rearrangement joins TRBV5-6 to TRBJ1-1; 9 nucleotides align to TRBD1. The germline V gene has CDR1 SGHDT and CDR2 YYEEEE. Losses at the gene ends were 0 bases for V and 8 bases for J; bases not matched to a gene: 14. The CDR3 is made up of 17 amino acids. The CDR3 region is CASSLVRGQGLFLEAFF. The CDR3 DNA is TGTGCCAGCAGCTTGGTCAGGGGACAGGGTCTCTTCCTCGAAGCTTTCTTT. The whole variable domain, filled in from reference TRBV5-6 and TRBJ1-1, reads DAGVTQSPTHLIKTRGQQVTLRCSPKSGHDTVSWYQQALGQGPQFIFQYYEEEERQRGNFPDRFSGHQFPNYSSELNVNALLLGDSALYLCASSLVRGQGLFLEAFFGQGTRLTVV.

This chain links TRBV4-3 with TRBJ2-2, with D maybe TRBD1 (5 bases). CDR1 and CDR2 from the germline V gene are LGHNA and YSLEER. The CDR3 sequence is 16 residues long. V lost 1 base, J lost 2 bases, and 11 bases lay in between. The CDR3 DNA sequence: TGCGCCAGCAGCCAAGGGGGCGGACCTAACACCGGGGAGCTGTTTTTT. Residues: CASSQGGGPNTGELFF.

Regarding this clone: This same CDR3 is encoded by further DNA sequences in the sample. CDR3 DNA sequence: TGTGCCAGCAGCTTAGGACTAGCGGGATACAATGAGCAGTTCTTC. It translates to CASSLGLAGYNEQFF. The chain links TRBV11-3 to TRBJ2-1; 11 nucleotides agree with TRBD2. V gave up 1 base and J gave up 4 bases; unmatched junction bases: 0. The length of the CDR3 is 15 residues. CDR1 SGHNT and CDR2 YENEEA come from the germline V gene.

This chain uses TRBV6-1 with TRBJ2-7; D is unclear. Germline lookup yields CDR1 MNHNS and CDR2 SASEGT. CDR3 length: 15 amino acids. The V gene lost 1 base and the J gene lost 5 bases, with 15 bases spanning the gap. The CDR3 nucleotides are TGTGCCAGCAGTGAAGGCCGGGCCCCGGGTAACGAGCAGTACTTC. Encoded protein: CASSEGRAPGNEQYF.

This chain uses TRBV28 with TRBJ1-5, with TRBD1 as a possible D gene (5 bases). V gave up 11 bases and J gave up 6 bases, with 14 bases separating them. CDR3 length: 12 residues. Germline V gives CDR1 MDHEN, CDR2 SYDVKM. CDR3 protein: CAGGGLGQPQHF. Written as DNA, the CDR3 is TGTGCCGGGGGGGGTCTAGGTCAGCCCCAGCATTTT. Looking up the rest from reference TRBV28 and TRBJ1-5 gives the full variable domain: DVKVTQSSRYLVKRTGEKVFLECVQDMDHENMFWYRQDPGLGLRLIYFSYDVKMKEKGDIPEGYSVSREKKERFSLILESASTNQTSMYLCAGGGLGQPQHFGDGTRLSIL.

CDR3: CASLGLAANTGELFF. The CDR3 DNA reads as TGTGCCAGCCTTGGACTAGCGGCGAACACCGGGGAGCTGTTTTTT. The chain uses TRBV6-6 and TRBJ2-2, with TRBD2 matching 10 bases. There are 15 residues in the CDR3. Germline values: CDR1 MNHNY, CDR2 SVGAGI (reference sequence). With V trimmed by 8 bases and J by 0 bases, 3 bases remained unmatched.

V and J are TRBV19 and TRBJ2-7; D possibly corresponds to TRBD1 (6 bases). The V gene lost 5 bases and the J gene lost 4 bases, with 18 bases spanning the gap. The CDR3 is made up of 15 amino acids. In germline, CDR1 is LNHDA, CDR2 SQIVND (reference sequence). CDR3 sequence reads: CASSPVLVTGYEQYF. The CDR3, as DNA: TGTGCCAGTAGTCCAGTGTTGGTGACAGGTTACGAGCAGTACTTC.

This chain connects TRBV11-2 to TRBJ2-1; 12 bases agree with TRBD2. This CDR3 contains 18 residues. The ends lost 5 bases at V and 0 bases at J; junction bases unmatched: 8. Germline CDR1 is SGHAT and CDR2 is FQNNGV. Here the CDR3 reads CASSLRTSGMSSYNEQFF. Written as DNA, the CDR3 is TGTGCCAGCAGCCTCCGGACTAGCGGGATGAGCTCCTACAATGAGCAGTTCTTC. The full variable domain, completed using reference TRBV11-2 and TRBJ2-1, is EAGVAQSPRYKIIEKRQSVAFWCNPISGHATLYWYQQILGQGPKLLIQFQNNGVVDDSQLPKDRFSAERLKGVDSTLKIQPAKLEDSAVYLCASSLRTSGMSSYNEQFFGPGTRLTVL.

The chain couples TRBV7-3 to TRBJ2-1; D is uncertain. The V and J ends lost 1 base and 8 bases respectively, with 9 bases between them. Germline CDR1 reads SGHTA; CDR2 reads FQGTGA. The CDR3 contains 13 residues. The CDR3 sequence: CASSLMFGHEQFF. In DNA form, the CDR3 reads TGTGCCAGCAGCTTAATGTTCGGCCATGAGCAGTTCTTC.

The chain carries TRBV6-1 and TRBJ1-2, with 10 bases that match TRBD1. This CDR3 has 16 amino acids. The V segment lost 1 base and the J segment 4 bases; nucleotides outside the gene matches: 6. Germline CDR1 reads MNHNS; CDR2 reads SASEGT. The CDR3 is CASSEGQGARGYGYTF. CDR3 coding DNA: TGTGCCAGCAGTGAAGGACAGGGGGCGCGGGGCTATGGCTACACCTTC.

J is TRBJ2-5 and V is TRBV12-5; D remains ambiguous. Germline CDR1 is LGHNT and CDR2 is FRNRAP. V dropped 1 base and J dropped 5 bases, with 11 bases sitting between them. The length of the CDR3 is 14 residues. CDR3 loop: CASGLEVLGETQYF. The CDR3 DNA reads TGTGCTAGTGGTTTGGAAGTCCTGGGTGAGACCCAGTACTTC. The whole variable domain, remainder taken from reference TRBV12-5 and TRBJ2-5, is DARVTQTPRHKVTEMGQEVTMRCQPILGHNTVFWYRQTMMQGLELLAYFRNRAPLDDSGMPKDRFSAEMPDATLATLKIQPSEPRDSAVYFCASGLEVLGETQYFGPGTRLLVL.

CDR3 sequence reads: CASSPPVGAGETQYF. Written as DNA, the CDR3 is TGCGCCAGCAGTCCGCCAGTAGGGGCCGGAGAGACCCAGTACTTC. The chain links TRBV10-2 to TRBJ2-5; D is perhaps TRBD1 (5 bases). Trimming cost V 5 bases and J 4 bases, with 17 bases left between them. The CDR3 has 15 amino acids. Per the germline V gene, CDR1 is WSHSY and CDR2 is SAAADI.

The chain couples TRBV6-6 to TRBJ2-7, with D perhaps matching TRBD2 (5 bases). Germline loops: CDR1 MNHNY, CDR2 SVGAGI (reference sequence). The ends were cut back, 0 bases at V and 6 bases at J, with 15 bases in the middle. The CDR3 consists of 15 residues. This chain's CDR3 is CASSYSRAAPGEQYF. CDR3 coding DNA: TGTGCCAGCAGTTACTCGAGGGCAGCACCGGGCGAGCAGTACTTC.

The chain uses TRBV18 and TRBJ1-1; D gene ambiguous. The CDR3 extends over 15 amino acids. Germline-derived CDR1 and CDR2 are KGHSH and LQKENI. V was shortened by 3 bases and J by 4 bases, with 15 bases between the two germline ends. As DNA, the CDR3 is TGTGCCAGCTCACCTGCCATGACCGGCACCACTGAAGCTTTCTTT. As protein: CASSPAMTGTTEAFF.

The chain employs TRBV6-5 and TRBJ2-1, with 8 nucleotides matching TRBD1. The germline gives CDR1 MNHEY, CDR2 SVGAGI. This CDR3 region has 15 residues. J was trimmed by 5 bases and V by 6 bases; bases with no gene match: 9. The CDR3: CASRNIRDRNNEQFF. In DNA form, the CDR3 reads TGTGCCAGCAGGAACATTCGGGACAGGAACAATGAGCAGTTCTTC.

The gene calls are TRBV14 and TRBJ2-6; 7 nucleotides align to TRBD1. V dropped 8 bases and J dropped 0; count of bases not matched to a gene: 7. The CDR3 consists of 16 residues. From germline, CDR1 is SGHDN and CDR2 FVKESK. CDR3 DNA sequence: TGTGCCAGCCAGATGACAGGGAACTCTGGGGCCAACGTCCTGACTTTC. It specifies CASQMTGNSGANVLTF.